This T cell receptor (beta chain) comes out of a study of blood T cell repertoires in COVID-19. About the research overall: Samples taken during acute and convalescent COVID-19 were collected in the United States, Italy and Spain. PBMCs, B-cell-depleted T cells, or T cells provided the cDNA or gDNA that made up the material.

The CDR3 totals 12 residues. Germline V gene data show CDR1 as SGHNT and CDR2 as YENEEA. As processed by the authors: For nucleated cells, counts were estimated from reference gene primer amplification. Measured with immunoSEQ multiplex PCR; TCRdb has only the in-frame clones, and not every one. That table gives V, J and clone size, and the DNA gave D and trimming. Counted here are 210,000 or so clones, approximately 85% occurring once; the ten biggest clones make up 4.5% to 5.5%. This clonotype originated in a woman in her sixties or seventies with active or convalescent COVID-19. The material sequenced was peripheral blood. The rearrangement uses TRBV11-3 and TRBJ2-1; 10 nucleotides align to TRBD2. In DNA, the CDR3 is TGTTATCTACTAGCGGGATACAATGAGCAGTTCTTC. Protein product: CYLLAGYNEQFF.